The present T cell receptor (beta chain) was sequenced within a study of blood T cells in healthy people across ages. Around 10 milliliters of peripheral blood were drawn from each donor. Next came a second PCR, run for about 6 to 11 cycles, which used a sample-barcoded 5' primer along with a J-beta primer mix. Each CDR3 protein is one row after TCRdb ran MiXCR on the 5' RACE reads. The top ten clones hold 5% to 7% of a sample with around 1.5 million distinct CDR3 sequences, approximately 59% of them seen once. Of note for this clonotype: What it binds is unknown.

Study-level points and caveats: Both naive CD4+ cell counts and diversity were greater in long-lived donors than in aged donors. Unsorted PBMCs prevented conclusive naive versus antigen-experienced comparison.

The receptor was isolated from a man between 18 and 29 years old in good health. Source material: blood.

The CDR3 DNA follows: TGCGCCAGCAGCTTGACAGGGCTGGTCTATGGCTACACCTTC. It translates to CASSLTGLVYGYTF. This rearrangement joins TRBV5-1 to TRBJ1-2, with D maybe TRBD1 (6 bases). V was clipped by 1 base and J by 4 bases, with 11 bases between them. Germline V gene sequence: CDR1 SGHRS, CDR2 YFSETQ. CDR3 size: 14 residues.